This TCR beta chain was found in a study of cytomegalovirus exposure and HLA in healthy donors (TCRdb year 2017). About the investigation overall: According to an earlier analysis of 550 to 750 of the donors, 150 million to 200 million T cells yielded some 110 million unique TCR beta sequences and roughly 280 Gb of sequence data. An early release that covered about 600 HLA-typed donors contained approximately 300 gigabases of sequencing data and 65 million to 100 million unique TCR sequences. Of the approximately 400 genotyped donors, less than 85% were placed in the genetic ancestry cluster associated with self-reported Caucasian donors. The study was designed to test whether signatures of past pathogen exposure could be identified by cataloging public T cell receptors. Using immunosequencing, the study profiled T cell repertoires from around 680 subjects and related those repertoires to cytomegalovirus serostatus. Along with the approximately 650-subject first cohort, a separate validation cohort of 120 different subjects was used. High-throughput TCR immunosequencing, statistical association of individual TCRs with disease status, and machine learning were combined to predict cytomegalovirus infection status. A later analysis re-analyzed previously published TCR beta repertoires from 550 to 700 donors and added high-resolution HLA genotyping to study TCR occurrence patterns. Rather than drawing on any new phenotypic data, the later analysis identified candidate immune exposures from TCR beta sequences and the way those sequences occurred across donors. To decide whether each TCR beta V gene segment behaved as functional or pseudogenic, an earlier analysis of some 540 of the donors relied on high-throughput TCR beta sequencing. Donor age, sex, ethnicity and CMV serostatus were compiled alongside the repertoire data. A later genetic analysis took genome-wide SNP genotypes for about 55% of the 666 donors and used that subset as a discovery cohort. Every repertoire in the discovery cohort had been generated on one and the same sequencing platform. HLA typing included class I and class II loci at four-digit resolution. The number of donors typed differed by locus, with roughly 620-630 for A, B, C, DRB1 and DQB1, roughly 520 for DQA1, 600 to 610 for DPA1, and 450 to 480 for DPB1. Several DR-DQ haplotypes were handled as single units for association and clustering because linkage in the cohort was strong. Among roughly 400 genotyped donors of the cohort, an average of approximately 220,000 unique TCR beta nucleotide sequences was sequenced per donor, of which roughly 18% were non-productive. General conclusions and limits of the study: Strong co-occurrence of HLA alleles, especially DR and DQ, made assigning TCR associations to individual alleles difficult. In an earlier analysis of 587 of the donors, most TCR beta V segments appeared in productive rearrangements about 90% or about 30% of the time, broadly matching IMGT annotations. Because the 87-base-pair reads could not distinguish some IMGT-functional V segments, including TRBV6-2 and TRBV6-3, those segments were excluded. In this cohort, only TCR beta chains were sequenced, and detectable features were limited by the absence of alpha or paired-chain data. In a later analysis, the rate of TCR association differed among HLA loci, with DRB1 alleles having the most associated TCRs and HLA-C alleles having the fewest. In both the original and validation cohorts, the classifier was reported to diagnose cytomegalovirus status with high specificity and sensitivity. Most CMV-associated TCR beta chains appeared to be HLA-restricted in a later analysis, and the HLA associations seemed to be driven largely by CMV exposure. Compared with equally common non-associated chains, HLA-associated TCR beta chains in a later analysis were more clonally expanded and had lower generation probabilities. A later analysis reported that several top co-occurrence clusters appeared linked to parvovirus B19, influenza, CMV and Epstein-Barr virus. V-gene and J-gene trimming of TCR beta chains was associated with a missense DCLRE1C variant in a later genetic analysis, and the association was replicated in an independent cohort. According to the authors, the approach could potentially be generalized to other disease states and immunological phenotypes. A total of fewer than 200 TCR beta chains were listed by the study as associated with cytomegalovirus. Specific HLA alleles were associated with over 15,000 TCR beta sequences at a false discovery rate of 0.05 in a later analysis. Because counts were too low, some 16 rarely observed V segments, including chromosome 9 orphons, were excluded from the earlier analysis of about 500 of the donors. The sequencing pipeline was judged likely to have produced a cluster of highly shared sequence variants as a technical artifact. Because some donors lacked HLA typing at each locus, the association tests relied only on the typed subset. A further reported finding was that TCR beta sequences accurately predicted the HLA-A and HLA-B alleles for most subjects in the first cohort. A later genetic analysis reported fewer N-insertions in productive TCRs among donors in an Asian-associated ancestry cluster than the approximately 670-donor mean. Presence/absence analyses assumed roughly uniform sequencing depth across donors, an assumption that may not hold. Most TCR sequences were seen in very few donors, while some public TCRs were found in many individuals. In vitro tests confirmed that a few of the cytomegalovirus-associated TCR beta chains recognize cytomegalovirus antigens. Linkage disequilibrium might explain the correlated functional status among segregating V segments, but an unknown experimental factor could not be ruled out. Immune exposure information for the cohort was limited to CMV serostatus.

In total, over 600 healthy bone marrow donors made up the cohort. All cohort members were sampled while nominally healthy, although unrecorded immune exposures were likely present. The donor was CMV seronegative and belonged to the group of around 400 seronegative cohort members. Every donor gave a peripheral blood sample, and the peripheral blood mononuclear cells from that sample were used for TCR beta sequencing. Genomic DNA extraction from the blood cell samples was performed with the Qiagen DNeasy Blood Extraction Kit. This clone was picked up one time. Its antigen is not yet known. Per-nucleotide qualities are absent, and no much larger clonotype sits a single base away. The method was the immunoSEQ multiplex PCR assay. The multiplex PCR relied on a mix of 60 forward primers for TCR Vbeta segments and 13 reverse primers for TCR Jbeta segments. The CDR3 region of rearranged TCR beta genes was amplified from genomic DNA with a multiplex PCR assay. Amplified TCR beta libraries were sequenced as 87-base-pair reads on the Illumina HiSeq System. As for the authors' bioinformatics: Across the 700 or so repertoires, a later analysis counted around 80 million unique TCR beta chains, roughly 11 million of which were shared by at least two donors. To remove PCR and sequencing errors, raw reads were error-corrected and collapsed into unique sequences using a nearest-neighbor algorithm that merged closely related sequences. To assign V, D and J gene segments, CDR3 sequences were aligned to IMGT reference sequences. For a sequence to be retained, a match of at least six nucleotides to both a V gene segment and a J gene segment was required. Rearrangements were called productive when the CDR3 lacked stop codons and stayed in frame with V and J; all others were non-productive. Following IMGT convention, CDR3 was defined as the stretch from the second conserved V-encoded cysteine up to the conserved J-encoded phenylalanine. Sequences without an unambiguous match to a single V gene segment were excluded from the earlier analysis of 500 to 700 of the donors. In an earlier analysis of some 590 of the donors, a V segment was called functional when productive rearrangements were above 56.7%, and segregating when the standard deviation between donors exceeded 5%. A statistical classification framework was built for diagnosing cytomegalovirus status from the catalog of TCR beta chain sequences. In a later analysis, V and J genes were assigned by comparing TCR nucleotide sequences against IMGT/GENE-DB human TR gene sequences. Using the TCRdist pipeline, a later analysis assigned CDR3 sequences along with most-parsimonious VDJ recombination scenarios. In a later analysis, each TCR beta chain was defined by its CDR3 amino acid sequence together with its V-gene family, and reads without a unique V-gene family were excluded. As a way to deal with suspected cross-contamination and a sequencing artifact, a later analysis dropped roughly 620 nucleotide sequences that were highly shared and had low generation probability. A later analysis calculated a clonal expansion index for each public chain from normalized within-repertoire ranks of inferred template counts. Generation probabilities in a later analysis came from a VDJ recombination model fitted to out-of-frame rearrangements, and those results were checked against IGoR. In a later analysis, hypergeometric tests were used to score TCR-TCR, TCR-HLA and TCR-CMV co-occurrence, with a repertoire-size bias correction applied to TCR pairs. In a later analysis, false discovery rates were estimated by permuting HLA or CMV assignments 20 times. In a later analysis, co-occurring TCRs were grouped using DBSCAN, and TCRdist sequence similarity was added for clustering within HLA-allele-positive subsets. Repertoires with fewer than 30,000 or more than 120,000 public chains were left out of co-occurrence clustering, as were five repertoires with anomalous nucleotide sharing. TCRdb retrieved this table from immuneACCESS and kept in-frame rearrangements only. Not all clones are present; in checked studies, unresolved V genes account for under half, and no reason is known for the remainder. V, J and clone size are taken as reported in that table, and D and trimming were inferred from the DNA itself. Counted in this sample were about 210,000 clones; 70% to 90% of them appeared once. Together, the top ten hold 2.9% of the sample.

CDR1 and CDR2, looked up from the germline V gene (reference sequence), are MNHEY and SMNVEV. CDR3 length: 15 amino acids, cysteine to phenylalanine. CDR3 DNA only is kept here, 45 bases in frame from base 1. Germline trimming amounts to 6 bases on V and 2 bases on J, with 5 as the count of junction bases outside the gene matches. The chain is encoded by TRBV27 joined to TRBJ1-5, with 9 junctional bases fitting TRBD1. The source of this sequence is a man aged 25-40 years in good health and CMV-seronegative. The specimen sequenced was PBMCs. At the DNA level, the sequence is TGTGCCAGCAGACGGGACAGGGATGGCAATCAGCCCCAGCATTTT. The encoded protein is CASRRDRDGNQPQHF.